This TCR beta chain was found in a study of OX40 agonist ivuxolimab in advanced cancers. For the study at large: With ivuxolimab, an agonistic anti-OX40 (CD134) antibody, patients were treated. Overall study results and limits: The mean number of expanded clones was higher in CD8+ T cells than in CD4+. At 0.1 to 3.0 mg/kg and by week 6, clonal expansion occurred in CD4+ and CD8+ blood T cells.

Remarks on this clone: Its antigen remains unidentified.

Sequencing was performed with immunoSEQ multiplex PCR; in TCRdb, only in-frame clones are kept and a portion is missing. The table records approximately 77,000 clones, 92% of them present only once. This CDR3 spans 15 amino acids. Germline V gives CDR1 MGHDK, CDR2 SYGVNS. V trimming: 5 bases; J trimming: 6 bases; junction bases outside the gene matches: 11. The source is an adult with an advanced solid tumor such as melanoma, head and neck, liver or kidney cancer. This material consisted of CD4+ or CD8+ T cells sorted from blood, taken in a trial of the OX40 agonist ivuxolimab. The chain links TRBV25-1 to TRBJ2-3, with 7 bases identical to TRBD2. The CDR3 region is CASSSGGGPGDTQYF. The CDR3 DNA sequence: TGTGCCAGCAGTTCGGGGGGAGGGCCCGGGGATACGCAGTATTTT.